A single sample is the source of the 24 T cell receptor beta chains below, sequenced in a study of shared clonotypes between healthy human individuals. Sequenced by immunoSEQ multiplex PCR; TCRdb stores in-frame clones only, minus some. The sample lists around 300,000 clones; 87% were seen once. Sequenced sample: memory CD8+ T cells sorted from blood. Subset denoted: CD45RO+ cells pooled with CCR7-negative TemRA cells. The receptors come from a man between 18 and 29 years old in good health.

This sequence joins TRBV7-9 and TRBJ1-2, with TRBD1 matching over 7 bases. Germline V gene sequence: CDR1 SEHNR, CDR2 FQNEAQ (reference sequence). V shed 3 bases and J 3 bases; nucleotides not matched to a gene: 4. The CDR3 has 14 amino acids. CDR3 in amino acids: CASSFRGGYYGYTF. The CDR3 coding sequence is TGTGCCAGCAGCTTCCGAGGGGGCTACTATGGCTACACCTTC. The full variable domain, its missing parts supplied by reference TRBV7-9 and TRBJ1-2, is DTGVSQNPRHKITKRGQNVTFRCDPISEHNRLYWYRQTLGQGPEFLTYFQNEAQLEKSRLLSDRFSAERPKGSFSTLEIQRTEQGDSAMYLCASSFRGGYYGYTFGSGTRLTVV.

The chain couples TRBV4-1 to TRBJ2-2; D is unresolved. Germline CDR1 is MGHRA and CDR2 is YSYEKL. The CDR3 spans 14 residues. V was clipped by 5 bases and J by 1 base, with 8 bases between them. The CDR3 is CASSFRENTGELFF. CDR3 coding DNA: TGCGCCAGCAGCTTCAGAGAGAACACCGGGGAGCTGTTTTTT.

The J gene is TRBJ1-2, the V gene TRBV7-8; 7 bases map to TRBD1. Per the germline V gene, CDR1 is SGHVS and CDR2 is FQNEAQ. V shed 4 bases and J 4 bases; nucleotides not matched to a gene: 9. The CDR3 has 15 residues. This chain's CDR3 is CASSSHRDSSYGYTF. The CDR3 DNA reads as TGTGCCAGCAGCTCACACCGGGACAGTTCCTATGGCTACACCTTC. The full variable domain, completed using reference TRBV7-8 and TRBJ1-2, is GAGVSQSPRYKVAKRGQDVALRCDPISGHVSLFWYQQALGQGPEFLTYFQNEAQLDKSGLPSDRFFAERPEGSVSTLKIQRTQQEDSAVYLCASSSHRDSSYGYTFGSGTRLTVV.

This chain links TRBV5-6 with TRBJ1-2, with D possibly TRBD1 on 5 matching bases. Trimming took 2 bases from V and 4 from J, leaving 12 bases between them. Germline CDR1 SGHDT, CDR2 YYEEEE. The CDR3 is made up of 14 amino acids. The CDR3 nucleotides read TGTGCCAGCAGCTTATCATCGGGGCCCTATGGCTACACCTTC. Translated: CASSLSSGPYGYTF. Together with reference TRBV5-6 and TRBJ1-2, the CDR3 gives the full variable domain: DAGVTQSPTHLIKTRGQQVTLRCSPKSGHDTVSWYQQALGQGPQFIFQYYEEEERQRGNFPDRFSGHQFPNYSSELNVNALLLGDSALYLCASSLSSGPYGYTFGSGTRLTVV.

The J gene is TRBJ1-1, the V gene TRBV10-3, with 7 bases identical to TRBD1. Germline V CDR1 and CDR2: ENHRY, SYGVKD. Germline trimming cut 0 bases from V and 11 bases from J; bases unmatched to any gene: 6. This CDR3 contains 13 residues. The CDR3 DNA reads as TGTGCCATCAGTGAGTCGAGGCTACAGGGGGCTTTCTTT. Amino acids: CAISESRLQGAFF.

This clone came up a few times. The CDR3 coding sequence is TGTGCCAGTTACACAACCGGTCCAAGTCGAGGCTACACCTTC. Translating it yields CASYTTGPSRGYTF. This chain connects TRBV2 to TRBJ1-2; D gene unclear. The V gene lost 9 bases and the J gene lost 8 bases, with 22 bases spanning the gap. In germline, CDR1 is SNHLY, CDR2 FYNNEI. The CDR3 sequence is 14 residues long.

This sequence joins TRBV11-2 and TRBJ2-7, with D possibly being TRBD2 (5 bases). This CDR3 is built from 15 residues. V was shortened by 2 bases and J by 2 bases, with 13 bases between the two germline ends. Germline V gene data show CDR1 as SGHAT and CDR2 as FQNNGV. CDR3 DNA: TGTGCCAGCAGCTTAAAGATGCGAGGGACCTACGAGCAGTACTTC. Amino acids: CASSLKMRGTYEQYF.

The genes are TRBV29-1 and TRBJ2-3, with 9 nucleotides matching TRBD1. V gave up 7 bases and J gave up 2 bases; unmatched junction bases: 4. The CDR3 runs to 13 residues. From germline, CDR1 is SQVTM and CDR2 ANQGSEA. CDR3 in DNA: TGCAGCGGTTGGACAGGGGCCACAGATACGCAGTATTTT. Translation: CSGWTGATDTQYF.

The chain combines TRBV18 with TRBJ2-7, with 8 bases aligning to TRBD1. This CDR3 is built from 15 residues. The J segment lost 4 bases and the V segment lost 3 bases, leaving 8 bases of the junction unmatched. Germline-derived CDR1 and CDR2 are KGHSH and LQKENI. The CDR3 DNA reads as TGTGCCAGCTCACCGCTTAGACAGGGGACTTACGAGCAGTACTTC. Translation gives CASSPLRQGTYEQYF.

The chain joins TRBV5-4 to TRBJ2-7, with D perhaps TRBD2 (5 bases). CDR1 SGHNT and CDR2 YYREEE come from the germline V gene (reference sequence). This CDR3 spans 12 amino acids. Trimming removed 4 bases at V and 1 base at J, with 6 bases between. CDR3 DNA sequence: TGTGCCAGCAGCCGGGATTCCTACGAGCAGTACTTC. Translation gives CASSRDSYEQYF.

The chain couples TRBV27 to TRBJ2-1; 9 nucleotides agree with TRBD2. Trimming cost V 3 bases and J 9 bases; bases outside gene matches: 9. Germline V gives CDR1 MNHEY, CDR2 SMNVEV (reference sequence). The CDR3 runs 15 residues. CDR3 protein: CASSFPGSGRSEQFF. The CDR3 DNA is TGTGCCAGCAGTTTCCCGGGTAGCGGGAGATCTGAGCAGTTCTTC.

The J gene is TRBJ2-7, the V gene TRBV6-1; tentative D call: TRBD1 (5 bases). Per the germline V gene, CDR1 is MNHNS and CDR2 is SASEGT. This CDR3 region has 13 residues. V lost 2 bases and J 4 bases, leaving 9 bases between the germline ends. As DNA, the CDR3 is TGTGCCAGCAGTGAAAGGGGATGGTACGAGCAGTACTTC. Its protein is CASSERGWYEQYF.

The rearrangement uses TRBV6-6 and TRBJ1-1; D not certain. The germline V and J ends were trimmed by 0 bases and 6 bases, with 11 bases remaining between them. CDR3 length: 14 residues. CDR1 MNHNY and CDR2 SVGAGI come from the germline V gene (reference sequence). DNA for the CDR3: TGTGCCAGCAGTTACTCGGACCTTGGGGCTGAAGCTTTCTTT. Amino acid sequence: CASSYSDLGAEAFF.

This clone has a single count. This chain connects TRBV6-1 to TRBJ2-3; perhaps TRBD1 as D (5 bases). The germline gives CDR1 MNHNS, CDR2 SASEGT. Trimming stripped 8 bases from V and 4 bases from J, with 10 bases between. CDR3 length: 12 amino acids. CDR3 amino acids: CASRLGADTQYF. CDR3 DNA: TGTGCCAGCCGGTTAGGGGCAGATACGCAGTATTTT.

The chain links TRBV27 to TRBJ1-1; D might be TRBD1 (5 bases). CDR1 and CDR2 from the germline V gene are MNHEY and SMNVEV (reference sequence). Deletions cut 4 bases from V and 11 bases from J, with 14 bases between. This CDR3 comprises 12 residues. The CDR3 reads CASSSGGGGAFF. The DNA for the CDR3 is TGTGCCAGCAGTTCTGGGGGTGGCGGCGCTTTCTTT.

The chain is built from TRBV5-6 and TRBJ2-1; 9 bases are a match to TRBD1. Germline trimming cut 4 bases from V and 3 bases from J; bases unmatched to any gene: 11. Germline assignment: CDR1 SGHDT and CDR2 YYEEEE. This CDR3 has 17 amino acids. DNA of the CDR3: TGTGCCAGCAGCATGGGACAGGGTAGCCCAGACTACAATGAGCAGTTCTTC. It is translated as CASSMGQGSPDYNEQFF. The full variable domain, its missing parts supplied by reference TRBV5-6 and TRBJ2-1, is DAGVTQSPTHLIKTRGQQVTLRCSPKSGHDTVSWYQQALGQGPQFIFQYYEEEERQRGNFPDRFSGHQFPNYSSELNVNALLLGDSALYLCASSMGQGSPDYNEQFFGPGTRLTVL.

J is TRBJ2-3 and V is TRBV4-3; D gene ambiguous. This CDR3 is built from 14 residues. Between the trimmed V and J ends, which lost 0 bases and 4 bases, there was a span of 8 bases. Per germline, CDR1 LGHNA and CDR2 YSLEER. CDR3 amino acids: CASSQEGFSDTQYF. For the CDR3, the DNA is TGCGCCAGCAGCCAAGAAGGGTTTTCAGATACGCAGTATTTT.

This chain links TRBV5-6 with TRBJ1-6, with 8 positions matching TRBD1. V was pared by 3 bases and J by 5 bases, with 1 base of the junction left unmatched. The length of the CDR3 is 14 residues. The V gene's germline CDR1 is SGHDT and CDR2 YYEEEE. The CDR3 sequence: CASSWGQDNSPLHF. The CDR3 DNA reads TGTGCCAGCAGCTGGGGACAGGATAATTCACCCCTCCACTTT. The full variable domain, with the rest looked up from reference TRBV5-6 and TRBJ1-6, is DAGVTQSPTHLIKTRGQQVTLRCSPKSGHDTVSWYQQALGQGPQFIFQYYEEEERQRGNFPDRFSGHQFPNYSSELNVNALLLGDSALYLCASSWGQDNSPLHFGNGTRLTVT.

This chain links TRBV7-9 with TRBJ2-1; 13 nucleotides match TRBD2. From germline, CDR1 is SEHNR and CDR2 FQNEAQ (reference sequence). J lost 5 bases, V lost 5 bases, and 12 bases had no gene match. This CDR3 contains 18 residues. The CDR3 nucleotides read TGTGCCAGCAGCGGAATTGTACTAGCGGGAGGGCGGAACAATGAGCAGTTCTTC. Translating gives CASSGIVLAGGRNNEQFF.

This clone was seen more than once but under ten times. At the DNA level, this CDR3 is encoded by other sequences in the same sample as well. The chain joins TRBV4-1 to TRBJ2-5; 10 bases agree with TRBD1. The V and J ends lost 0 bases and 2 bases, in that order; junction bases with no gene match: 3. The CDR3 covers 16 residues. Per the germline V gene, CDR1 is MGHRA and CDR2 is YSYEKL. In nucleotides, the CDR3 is TGCGCCAGCAGCCAAGATAGGGACAGGGGACAAGAGACCCAGTACTTC. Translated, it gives CASSQDRDRGQETQYF.

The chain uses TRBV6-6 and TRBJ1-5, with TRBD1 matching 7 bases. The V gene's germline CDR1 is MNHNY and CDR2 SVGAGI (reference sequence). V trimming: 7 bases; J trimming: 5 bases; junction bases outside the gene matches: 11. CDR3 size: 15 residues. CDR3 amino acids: CASTYSTGVYQPQHF. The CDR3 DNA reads TGTGCCAGCACCTACTCCACAGGGGTATATCAGCCCCAGCATTTT.

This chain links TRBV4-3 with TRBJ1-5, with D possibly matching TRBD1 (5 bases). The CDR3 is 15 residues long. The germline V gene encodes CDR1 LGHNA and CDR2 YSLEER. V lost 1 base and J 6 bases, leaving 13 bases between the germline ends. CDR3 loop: CASSQAAGYGQPQHF. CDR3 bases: TGCGCCAGCAGCCAAGCTGCAGGGTATGGTCAGCCCCAGCATTTT.

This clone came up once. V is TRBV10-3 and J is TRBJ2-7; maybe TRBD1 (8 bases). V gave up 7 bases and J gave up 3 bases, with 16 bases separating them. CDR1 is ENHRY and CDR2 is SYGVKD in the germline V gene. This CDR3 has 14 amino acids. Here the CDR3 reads CAITPDREGYEQYF. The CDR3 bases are TGTGCCATCACGCCGGACAGGGAGGGCTACGAGCAGTACTTC.

CDR3 nucleotide sequence: TGTGCCATCAAACCCCAACGCAGGGATGAGCAGTTCTTC. Protein: CAIKPQRRDEQFF. The gene calls are TRBV10-3 and TRBJ2-1, with D perhaps TRBD1 (5 bases). V dropped 7 bases and J dropped 8 bases, with 15 bases sitting between them. Germline V gene sequence: CDR1 ENHRY, CDR2 SYGVKD. The CDR3 has 13 residues.